The 27 T cell receptor beta chains below come from one sample, sequenced in a study of T cells in Graves' hyperthyroidism and ophthalmopathy. Amplification yielded TCR beta CDR3 regions, with RNA transcripts as the source. The HTBI primer set was used in a first-round RT-PCR of the TCR CDR3. TCRdb re-called the multiplex PCR reads through MiXCR, storing one row per CDR3 protein. The sample holds roughly 510,000 distinct CDR3 sequences, around 20% seen once. Material: blood. The receptors were gathered from a man between 18 and 29 years old with Graves' hyperthyroidism.

The V call is TRBV12-5, the J call TRBJ2-2, with 9 nucleotides matching TRBD2. The CDR3 is 20 residues long. Germline lookup yields CDR1 LGHNT and CDR2 FRNRAP. After removal of 0 bases from V and 3 bases from J, the junction contained 14 bases not matched to a gene. This CDR3 reads CASGLVSARASGTDTGELFF. The CDR3 DNA sequence: TGTGCTAGTGGTTTGGTATCGGCTCGGGCTAGCGGGACTGACACCGGGGAGCTGTTTTTT.

This clonotype was detected many times. This sequence joins TRBV30 and TRBJ1-1, with a tentative D call TRBD1 (5 bases). Germline CDR1 GTSNPN, CDR2 SVGIG (reference sequence). This CDR3 has 12 residues. The V gene lost 2 bases and the J gene lost 7 bases, with 11 bases spanning the gap. The CDR3 DNA follows: TGTGCCTGGAGTAAGGGGATGGTTGAAGCTTTCTTT. Translation gives CAWSKGMVEAFF.

Regarding this clonotype: Germline and junction disagree at one end, which may indicate a read error. This chain uses TRBV19 with TRBJ1-1; D gene unclear. Germline V gene lookup returns CDR1 LNHDA and CDR2 SQIVND (reference sequence). This CDR3 is built from 15 residues. DNA for the CDR3: TGTGCCAGTAGTATAGGGGCAGTACTGAACACTGATGCTTTCTTT. Encoded protein: CASSIGAVLNTDAFF.

This clonotype was counted a few times. CDR3 sequence: CSARDDTNGGYTF. CDR3 DNA: TGCAGTGCTAGAGATGACACAAACGGGGGCTACACCTTC. V is TRBV20-1 and J is TRBJ1-2; the D is unclear. This CDR3 is 13 amino acids long. Germline CDR1 DFQATT, CDR2 SNEGSKA (reference sequence). V was trimmed by 0 bases and J by 8 bases, leaving 13 bases between them.

This clonotype was seen at least ten times. The gene calls are TRBV2 and TRBJ2-5, with D uncertain. The CDR3 extends over 12 amino acids. CDR1 is SNHLY, CDR2 FYNNEI, per germline. Trimming removed 11 bases at V and 5 bases at J, with 15 bases between. CDR3 in DNA: TGTGCCTCCTGTCCTTCGGACGAGACCCAGTACTTC. It encodes CASCPSDETQYF.

This clonotype has ten or more counts. The rearrangement links TRBV28 to TRBJ1-1; 10 bases are shared with TRBD1. The CDR3 is 16 amino acids. The germline CDR1 and CDR2 sequences are MDHEN and SYDVKM. V gave up 5 bases and J gave up 0 bases; unmatched junction bases: 6. Written as DNA, the CDR3 is TGTGCCAGCAGTACCGGACAGGGGGGCATGAACACTGAAGCTTTCTTT. Protein product: CASSTGQGGMNTEAFF. Full variable domain (remainder filled in from reference TRBV28 and TRBJ1-1): DVKVTQSSRYLVKRTGEKVFLECVQDMDHENMFWYRQDPGLGLRLIYFSYDVKMKEKGDIPEGYSVSREKKERFSLILESASTNQTSMYLCASSTGQGGMNTEAFFGQGTRLTVV.

The table lists this clonotype with many counts. V and J are TRBV29-1 and TRBJ1-2; possible D gene TRBD1, 5 bases. This CDR3 is 13 amino acids long. The V end lost 7 bases, the J end lost 1 base, and 13 bases lay between the germline ends. CDR1 and CDR2 from the germline V gene are SQVTM and ANQGSEA. This CDR3 is CSASQGVNYGYTF. As DNA, the CDR3 is TGCAGCGCCTCCCAAGGGGTTAACTATGGCTACACCTTC.

This chain uses TRBV27 with TRBJ1-5; 8 nucleotides line up with TRBD1. The ends lost 8 bases at V and 4 bases at J; junction bases unmatched: 7. CDR1 and CDR2 from the germline V gene are MNHEY and SMNVEV (reference sequence). The CDR3 loop spans 14 amino acids. The CDR3 is CASGRTGRNQPQHF. Here the CDR3 DNA reads TGTGCCAGCGGCCGGACAGGGAGGAATCAGCCCCAGCATTTT.

V and J are TRBV20-1 and TRBJ1-5; D not resolved. V lost 3 bases and J 6 bases, leaving 24 bases between the germline ends. The CDR3 totals 17 residues. CDR1 is DFQATT and CDR2 is SNEGSKA in the germline V gene (reference sequence). CDR3 protein: CSASVGSRREVSQPQHF. The CDR3, as DNA: TGCAGTGCTAGCGTGGGCAGCAGAAGGGAGGTCAGTCAGCCCCAGCATTTT.

About this clonotype itself: With a much larger clone just one base away, this may be a read error. No conserved phenylalanine or tryptophan is present at the end of the CDR3, so a read error is the likely explanation. The chain links TRBV20-1 to TRBJ1-1; possible D gene TRBD1, 6 bases. Germline CDR1 and CDR2: DFQATT and SNEGSKA (reference sequence). This CDR3 region has 12 residues. The CDR3 is CRQTGLNTEAFL. For the CDR3, the DNA is TGCAGGCAAACAGGGCTGAACACTGAAGCTTTCTTG.

J is TRBJ1-2 and V is TRBV9; 7 nucleotides align to TRBD1. This CDR3 comprises 13 residues. The germline gives CDR1 SGDLS, CDR2 YYNGEE. V shed 0 bases, J shed 5 bases, and the junction held 1 base outside the gene matches. The CDR3 DNA is TGTGCCAGCAGCGTAGAACAGGGGTATGGCTACACCTTC. Translation gives CASSVEQGYGYTF.

The chain has TRBV6-2 or TRBV6-3 and TRBJ2-7; 7 bases agree with TRBD2. This CDR3 has 15 residues. The V gene's germline CDR1 is MNHEY and CDR2 SVGEGT. Germline trimming cut 3 bases from V and 1 base from J; bases unmatched to any gene: 6. The CDR3 loop is CASSYGGSASYEQYF. The DNA of the CDR3 is TGTGCCAGCAGTTATGGCGGGAGCGCTTCCTACGAGCAGTACTTC.

This clonotype was recorded a few times. The chain joins TRBV4-1 to TRBJ1-2; TRBD1 aligns across 11 bases. The germline V gene has CDR1 MGHRA and CDR2 YSYEKL. The CDR3 is 17 amino acids. V shed 4 bases, J shed 3 bases, and the junction held 10 bases outside the gene matches. The CDR3 coding sequence is TGCGCCAGCAGCCCTACTCCGGGACAGGGGGGAGACTATGGCTACACCTTC. It yields the protein CASSPTPGQGGDYGYTF.

This clonotype showed up many times. This chain uses TRBV5-1 with TRBJ1-1, with D possibly matching TRBD1 (6 bases). The CDR3 has 14 residues. V shed 5 bases and J shed 1 base, with 12 bases lying between them. Germline V gene lookup returns CDR1 SGHRS and CDR2 YFSETQ. CDR3 protein: CASSWTAGNTEAFF. Here the CDR3 DNA reads TGCGCCAGCAGTTGGACAGCGGGGAACACTGAAGCTTTCTTT.

This clonotype was observed many times. The J gene is TRBJ2-7, the V gene TRBV27; 14 bases fit TRBD2. V lost 4 bases to trimming and J lost 7 bases; unmatched junction nucleotides: 9. Per the germline V gene, CDR1 is MNHEY and CDR2 is SMNVEV (reference sequence). The CDR3 loop spans 16 amino acids. CDR3: CASSWGLAGVRDEQYF. The CDR3 DNA reads as TGTGCCAGCAGTTGGGGACTAGCGGGGGTCAGAGATGAGCAGTACTTC.

V usage is TRBV2 and J usage is TRBJ2-5, with a possible D match to TRBD1 (5 bases). Germline V gene lookup returns CDR1 SNHLY and CDR2 FYNNEI. Between the trimmed V and J ends, which lost 7 bases and 5 bases, there was a span of 14 bases. The CDR3 length is 13 residues. The CDR3 DNA sequence: TGTGCCAGCACAAAGGGGAACAAGGAGACCCAGTACTTC. Amino acid sequence: CASTKGNKETQYF.

The sample holds a few counts of this clonotype. This sequence joins TRBV5-4 and TRBJ2-7; TRBD2 matches at 12 bases. The germline CDR1 and CDR2 sequences are SGHNT and YYREEE (reference sequence). The ends lost 0 bases at V and 1 base at J; junction bases unmatched: 2. This CDR3 is 16 amino acids long. The CDR3 sequence: CASSLGGLAGSYEQYF. CDR3 nucleotides: TGTGCCAGCAGCTTGGGGGGACTAGCGGGTTCCTACGAGCAGTACTTC.

There are a few counts of this clonotype. This CDR3 reads CAISEWSGTVNTEAFF. DNA for the CDR3: TGTGCCATCAGTGAGTGGTCTGGGACAGTGAACACTGAAGCTTTCTTT. The chain links TRBV10-3 to TRBJ1-1; 7 bases are a match to TRBD1. The CDR3 length is 16 residues. Germline V gene data show CDR1 as ENHRY and CDR2 as SYGVKD. V was pared by 1 base and J by 0 bases, with 5 bases of the junction left unmatched.

This clonotype appeared once. The chain couples TRBV2 to TRBJ1-4; 11 nucleotides match TRBD1. Per the germline V gene, CDR1 is SNHLY and CDR2 is FYNNEI. The CDR3 loop spans 15 amino acids. The V gene end was trimmed by 3 bases and the J gene end by 7 bases; junction bases not matched to a gene: 4. CDR3 region: CASSDRTGGIEKLFF. Written as DNA, the CDR3 is TGTGCCAGCAGTGACCGGACAGGGGGCATTGAAAAACTGTTTTTT.

This clonotype was seen only a few times. The CDR3 nucleotides are TGCGCCAGCAGCTTGGGGGACAGGGGACCTCGTAATGAAAAACTGTTTTTT. Protein: CASSLGDRGPRNEKLFF. The J gene is TRBJ1-4, the V gene TRBV5-1, with 10 bases that match TRBD1. V dropped 0 bases and J dropped 4; count of bases not matched to a gene: 6. The CDR3 length is 17 residues. In germline, CDR1 is SGHRS, CDR2 YFSETQ.

The chain combines TRBV20-1 with TRBJ1-6; 7 bases match TRBD1. The V and J ends lost 1 base and 10 bases, in that order; junction bases with no gene match: 13. The length of the CDR3 is 16 residues. Per the germline V gene, CDR1 is DFQATT and CDR2 is SNEGSKA (reference sequence). Written as DNA, the CDR3 is TGCAGTGCTAGAGTATTCGGGACAGCCTTTGGATCACCCCTCCACTTT. Protein product: CSARVFGTAFGSPLHF.

This rearrangement joins TRBV9 to TRBJ1-1; perhaps TRBD1 as D (6 bases). V was pared by 0 bases and J by 5 bases, with 17 bases between. The germline V gene has CDR1 SGDLS and CDR2 YYNGEE. This CDR3 has 16 residues. CDR3 coding DNA: TGTGCCAGCAGCGTAGGGGTGGGGGGGGCTAGGACTGAAGCTTTCTTT. The encoded protein is CASSVGVGGARTEAFF.

This clonotype was seen many times. The V call is TRBV27, the J call TRBJ1-5; possibly TRBD1 for D (5 bases). Germline values: CDR1 MNHEY, CDR2 SMNVEV (reference sequence). The CDR3 runs 19 residues. V was clipped by 5 bases and J by 1 base, with 24 bases between them. The CDR3 region has the DNA TGTGCCAGCAGTCCACCCCTCCACCGACAGCGGCTGAGCAATCAGCCCCAGCATTTT. It is translated as CASSPPLHRQRLSNQPQHF.

This clonotype came up a few times. Since the CDR3 does not end with the conserved phenylalanine or tryptophan, this likely comes from a read error. The chain joins TRBV5-1 to TRBJ2-7; no definite D call. The CDR3 has 13 residues. CDR1 SGHRS and CDR2 YFSETQ come from the germline V gene. V lost 0 bases to trimming and J lost 3 bases, with 7 bases between them. The CDR3 loop reads CASSLGAGYEQYL. The CDR3 nucleotides are TGCGCCAGCAGCTTGGGCGCTGGCTACGAGCAGTACCTC.

This clonotype was detected ten times or more. This chain connects TRBV12-3 or TRBV12-4 to TRBJ1-1; D unclear. The ends were cut back, 3 bases at V and 2 bases at J, with 13 bases in the middle. The CDR3 consists of 15 residues. The CDR3 reads CASSLDRIVNTEAFF. The CDR3 DNA sequence: TGTGCCAGCAGTTTGGACCGAATTGTAAACACTGAAGCTTTCTTT.

The chain couples TRBV6-1 to TRBJ2-3, with TRBD2 identical over 7 bases. The CDR3 totals 15 residues. V shed 4 bases and J 2 bases; nucleotides not matched to a gene: 6. In germline, CDR1 is MNHNS, CDR2 SASEGT. CDR3 in amino acids: CASSGTSYDTDTQYF. CDR3 coding DNA: TGTGCCAGCAGTGGGACTAGTTATGACACAGATACGCAGTATTTT.

This clonotype occurred a few times. The rearrangement joins TRBV6-1 to TRBJ1-1, with 9 bases fitting TRBD1. Germline V lookup: CDR1 MNHNS, CDR2 SASEGT. This CDR3 spans 16 amino acids. V lost 2 bases to trimming and J lost 5 bases; unmatched junction nucleotides: 9. The CDR3 here is CASSESPGQGWTEAFF. Written as DNA, the CDR3 is TGTGCCAGCAGTGAATCTCCGGGACAGGGTTGGACTGAAGCTTTCTTT.